This note documents a single T cell receptor (beta chain) sequence. The antigen remains undetermined. In germline, CDR1 is MGHRA, CDR2 YSYEKL. The CDR3 runs 13 residues. J was trimmed by 6 bases and V by 1 base; bases with no gene match: 3. This sample is part of a study of T cells in tumors after PD-1 blockade. Study at large: Either cemiplimab 350 mg every 2 weeks or pembrolizumab 200 mg every 3 weeks was given. On average, peripheral blood gave roughly 110,000 TCR templates and about 40,000 unique clonotypes. Study-wide results and caveats: Some novel exhausted tumor clones appeared in pre-treatment blood, suggesting peripheral recruitment.

Repertoires were generated with immunoSEQ multiplex PCR, while TCRdb's copy carries only in-frame clones and drops some. The data show 14,000 to 15,000 clones, around 79% seen once. This receptor was identified in a human donor with basal cell carcinoma. This specimen consisted of PBMCs, obtained after anti-PD-1 treatment. V usage is TRBV4-1 and J usage is TRBJ2-7, with 7 bases aligning to TRBD2. The CDR3 is CASSQGGGSEQYF. The CDR3 DNA follows: TGCGCCAGCAGCCAAGGGGGGGGTAGCGAGCAGTACTTC.